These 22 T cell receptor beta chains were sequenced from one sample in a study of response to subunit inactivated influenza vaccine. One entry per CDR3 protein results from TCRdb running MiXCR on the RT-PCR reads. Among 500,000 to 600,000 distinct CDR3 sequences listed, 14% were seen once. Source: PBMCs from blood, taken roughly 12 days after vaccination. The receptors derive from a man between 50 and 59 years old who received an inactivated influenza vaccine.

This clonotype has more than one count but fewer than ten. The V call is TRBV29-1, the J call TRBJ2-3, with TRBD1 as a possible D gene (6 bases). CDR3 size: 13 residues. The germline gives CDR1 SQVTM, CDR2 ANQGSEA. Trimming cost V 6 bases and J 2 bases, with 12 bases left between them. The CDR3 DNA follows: TGCAGCGTCTCGGGACACTACACAGATACGCAGTATTTT. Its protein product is CSVSGHYTDTQYF.

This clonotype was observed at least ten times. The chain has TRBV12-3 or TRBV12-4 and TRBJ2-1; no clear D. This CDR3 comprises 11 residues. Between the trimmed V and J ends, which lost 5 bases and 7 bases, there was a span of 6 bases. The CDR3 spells CASSLKNEQFF. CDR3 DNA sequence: TGTGCCAGCAGTCTTAAAAATGAGCAGTTCTTC.

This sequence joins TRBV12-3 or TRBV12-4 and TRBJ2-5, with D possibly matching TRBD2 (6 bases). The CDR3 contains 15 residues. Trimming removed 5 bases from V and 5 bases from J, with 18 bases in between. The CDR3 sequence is CASSPDRLVSETQYF. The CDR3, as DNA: TGTGCCAGCAGTCCAGATAGACTAGTTTCGGAGACCCAGTACTTC.

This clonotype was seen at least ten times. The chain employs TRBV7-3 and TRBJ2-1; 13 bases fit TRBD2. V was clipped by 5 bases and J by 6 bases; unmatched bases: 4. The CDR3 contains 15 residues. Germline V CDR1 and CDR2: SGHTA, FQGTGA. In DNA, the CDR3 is TGTGCCAGCAGCCCACTAGCGGGGGGGGGCAATGAGCAGTTCTTC. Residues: CASSPLAGGGNEQFF.

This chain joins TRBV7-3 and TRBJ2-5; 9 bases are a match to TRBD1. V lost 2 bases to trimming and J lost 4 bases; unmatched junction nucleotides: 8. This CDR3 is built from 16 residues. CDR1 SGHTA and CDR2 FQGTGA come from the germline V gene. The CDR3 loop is CASSLGPLTGGETQYF. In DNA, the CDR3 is TGTGCCAGCAGCTTAGGCCCACTGACAGGGGGAGAGACCCAGTACTTC.

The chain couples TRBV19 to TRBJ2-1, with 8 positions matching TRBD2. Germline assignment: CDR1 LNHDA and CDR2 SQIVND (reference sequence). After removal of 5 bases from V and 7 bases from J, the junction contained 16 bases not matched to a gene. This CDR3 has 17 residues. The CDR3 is CASSEGSTSGVENEQFF. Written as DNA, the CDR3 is TGTGCCAGTAGTGAAGGTAGCACTAGCGGAGTGGAAAATGAGCAGTTCTTC.

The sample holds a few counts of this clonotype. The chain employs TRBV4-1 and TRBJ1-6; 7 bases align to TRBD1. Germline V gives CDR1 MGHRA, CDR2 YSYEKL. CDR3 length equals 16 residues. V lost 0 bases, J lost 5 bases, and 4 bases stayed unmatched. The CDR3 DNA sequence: TGCGCCAGCAGCCAAGATGACAGGGCGAATAATTCACCCCTCCACTTT. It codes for CASSQDDRANNSPLHF.

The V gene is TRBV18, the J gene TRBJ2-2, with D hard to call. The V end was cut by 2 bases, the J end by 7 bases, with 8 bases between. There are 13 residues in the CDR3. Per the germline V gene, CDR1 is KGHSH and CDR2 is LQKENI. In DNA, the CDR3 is TGTGCCAGCTCACCATTATCCGGCGGGGAGCTGTTTTTT. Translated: CASSPLSGGELFF.

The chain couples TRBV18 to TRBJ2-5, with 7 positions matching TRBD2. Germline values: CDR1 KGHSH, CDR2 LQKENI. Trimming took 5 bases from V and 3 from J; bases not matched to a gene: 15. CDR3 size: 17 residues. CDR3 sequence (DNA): TGTGCCAGCTCATCGGGAACGGGACTATACATAGAAGAGACCCAGTACTTC. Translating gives CASSSGTGLYIEETQYF.

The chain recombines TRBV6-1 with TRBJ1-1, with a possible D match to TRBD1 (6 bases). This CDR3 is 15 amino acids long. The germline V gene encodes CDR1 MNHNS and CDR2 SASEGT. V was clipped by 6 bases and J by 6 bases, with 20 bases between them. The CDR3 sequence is CASRPNLDRRAEAFF. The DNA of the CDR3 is TGTGCCAGCAGGCCGAACTTAGACAGGAGGGCTGAAGCTTTCTTT.

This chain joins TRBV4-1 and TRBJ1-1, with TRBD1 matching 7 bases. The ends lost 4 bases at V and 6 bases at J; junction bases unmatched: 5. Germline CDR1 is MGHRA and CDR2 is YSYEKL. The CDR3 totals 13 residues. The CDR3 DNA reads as TGCGCCAGCAGCCTCACAGGGGTAGCTGAAGCTTTCTTT. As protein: CASSLTGVAEAFF.

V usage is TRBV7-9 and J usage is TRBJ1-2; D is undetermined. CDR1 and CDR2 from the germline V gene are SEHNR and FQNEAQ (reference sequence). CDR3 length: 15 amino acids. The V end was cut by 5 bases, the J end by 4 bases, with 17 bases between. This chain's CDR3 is CASSPAFEVAYGYTF. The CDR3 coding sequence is TGTGCCAGCAGCCCTGCATTTGAGGTCGCCTATGGCTACACCTTC.

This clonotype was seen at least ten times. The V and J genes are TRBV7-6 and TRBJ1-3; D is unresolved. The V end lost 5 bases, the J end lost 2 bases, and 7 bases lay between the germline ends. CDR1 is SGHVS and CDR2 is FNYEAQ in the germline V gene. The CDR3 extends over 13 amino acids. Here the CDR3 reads CASSPNPGNTIYF. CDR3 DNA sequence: TGTGCCAGCAGCCCAAACCCTGGAAACACCATATATTTT.

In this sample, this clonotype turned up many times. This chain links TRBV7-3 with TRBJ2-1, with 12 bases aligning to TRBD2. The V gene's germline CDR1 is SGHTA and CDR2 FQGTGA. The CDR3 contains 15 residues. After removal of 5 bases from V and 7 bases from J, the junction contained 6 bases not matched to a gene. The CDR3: CASSVASGRGNEQFF. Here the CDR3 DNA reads TGTGCCAGCAGCGTTGCTAGCGGGAGGGGAAATGAGCAGTTCTTC.

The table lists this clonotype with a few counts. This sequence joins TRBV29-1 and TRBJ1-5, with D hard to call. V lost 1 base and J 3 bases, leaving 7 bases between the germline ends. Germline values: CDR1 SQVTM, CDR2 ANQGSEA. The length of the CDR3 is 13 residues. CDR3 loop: CSVEVGPNQPQHF. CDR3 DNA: TGCAGCGTTGAAGTAGGGCCCAATCAGCCCCAGCATTTT.

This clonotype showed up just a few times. CDR3 region: CASRDSLSSYEQYF. As DNA, the CDR3 is TGCGCCAGTCGCGACAGTCTATCCTCCTACGAGCAGTACTTC. The rearrangement joins TRBV5-1 to TRBJ2-7; D is possibly TRBD1 (5 bases). Germline V gene sequence: CDR1 SGHRS, CDR2 YFSETQ. The CDR3 contains 14 residues. V shed 8 bases and J shed 0 bases, with 15 bases lying between them.

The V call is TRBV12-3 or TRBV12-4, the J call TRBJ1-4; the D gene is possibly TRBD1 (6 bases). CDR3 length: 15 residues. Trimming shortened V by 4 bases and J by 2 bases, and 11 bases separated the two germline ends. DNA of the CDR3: TGTGCCAGCAGTTCACAGGGTTTTACTAATGAAAAACTGTTTTTT. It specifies CASSSQGFTNEKLFF.

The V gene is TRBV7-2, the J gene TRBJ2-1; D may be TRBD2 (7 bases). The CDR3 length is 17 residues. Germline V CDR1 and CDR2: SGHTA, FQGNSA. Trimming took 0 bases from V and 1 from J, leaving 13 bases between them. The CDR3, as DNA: TGTGCCAGCAGCTTAGCGGGGGGGCCCAATTCCTACAATGAGCAGTTCTTC. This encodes CASSLAGGPNSYNEQFF.

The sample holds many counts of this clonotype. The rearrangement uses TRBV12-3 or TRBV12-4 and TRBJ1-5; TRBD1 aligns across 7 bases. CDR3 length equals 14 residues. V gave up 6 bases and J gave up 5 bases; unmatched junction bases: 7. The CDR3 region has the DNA TGTGCCAGCAGCCCCGACAGGGCCGATCAGCCCCAGCATTTT. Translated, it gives CASSPDRADQPQHF.

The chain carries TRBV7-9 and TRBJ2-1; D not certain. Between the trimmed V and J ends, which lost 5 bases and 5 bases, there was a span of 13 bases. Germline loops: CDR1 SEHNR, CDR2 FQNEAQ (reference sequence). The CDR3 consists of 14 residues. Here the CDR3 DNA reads TGTGCCAGCAGCGGAAGACTGGATAACAATGAGCAGTTCTTC. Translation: CASSGRLDNNEQFF.

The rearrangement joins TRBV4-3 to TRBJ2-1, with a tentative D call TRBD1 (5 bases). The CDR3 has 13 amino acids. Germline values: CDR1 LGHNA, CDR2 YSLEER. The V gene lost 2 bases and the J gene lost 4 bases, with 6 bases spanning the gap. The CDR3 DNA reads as TGCGCCAGCAGCCAACCAGGGTACAATGAGCAGTTCTTC. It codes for CASSQPGYNEQFF.

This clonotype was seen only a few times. The CDR3 spells CSVEGFNTEAFF. In nucleotides, the CDR3 is TGCAGCGTTGAGGGGTTCAACACTGAAGCTTTCTTT. The chain combines TRBV29-1 with TRBJ1-1, with unresolved D. Trimming shortened V by 3 bases and J by 2 bases, and 7 bases separated the two germline ends. Germline V gene lookup returns CDR1 SQVTM and CDR2 ANQGSEA. CDR3 length equals 12 residues.